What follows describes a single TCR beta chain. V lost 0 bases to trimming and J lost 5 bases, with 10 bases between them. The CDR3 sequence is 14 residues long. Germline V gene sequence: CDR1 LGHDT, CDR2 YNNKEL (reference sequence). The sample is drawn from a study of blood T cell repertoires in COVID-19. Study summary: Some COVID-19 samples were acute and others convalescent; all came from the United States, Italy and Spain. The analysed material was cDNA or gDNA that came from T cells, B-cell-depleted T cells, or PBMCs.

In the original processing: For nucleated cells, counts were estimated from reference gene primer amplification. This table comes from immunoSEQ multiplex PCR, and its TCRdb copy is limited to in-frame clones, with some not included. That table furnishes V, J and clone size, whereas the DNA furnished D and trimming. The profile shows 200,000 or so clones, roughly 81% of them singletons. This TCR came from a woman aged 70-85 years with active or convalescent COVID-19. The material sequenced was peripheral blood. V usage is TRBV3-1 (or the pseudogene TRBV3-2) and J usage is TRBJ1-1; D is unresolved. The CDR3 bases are TGTGCCAGCAGCCAAGATGCCAGGTGGACTGAAGCTTTCTTT. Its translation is CASSQDARWTEAFF.